This T cell receptor (beta chain) came from a study of cytomegalovirus exposure and HLA in healthy donors. Study conclusions and caveats: Researchers counted roughly 160 TCR beta chains as cytomegalovirus-associated. In a later analysis, parvovirus B19, influenza, CMV and Epstein-Barr virus appeared linked to several top co-occurrence clusters. Despite most TCR sequences being rare, some public TCRs occurred in many donors.

This clone was counted only a few times. Its cognate antigen is unknown. The PCR made use of 60 Vbeta and 13 Jbeta primers. The assay was immunoSEQ multiplex PCR, and TCRdb's table has in-frame clones only and misses some. Here the sample spans around 99,000 clones, approximately 71% being singletons. V was clipped by 4 bases and J by 6 bases, with 16 bases between them. Germline values: CDR1 MNHEY, CDR2 SVGAGI. The CDR3 has 14 residues. Sequenced sample: PBMCs. The source is a woman aged 70 to 79 in good health and CMV-seropositive. This chain uses TRBV6-5 with TRBJ2-7; D is possibly TRBD2 (6 bases). The CDR3 sequence is CASSSSGTLLEQYF. The CDR3 nucleotides are TGTGCCAGCAGTTCTTCCGGGACTCTCCTCGAGCAGTACTTC.